One and the same sample provided the 21 T cell receptor beta chains below, sequenced in a study of blood T cell repertoires in COVID-19. Some clones are missing from TCRdb's copy, which holds only in-frame ones; the method was immunoSEQ multiplex PCR. Of 150,000 to 200,000 clones in the sample, about 85% were seen once. Sequencing was done on a sample of peripheral blood. The receptors come from a man younger than 30 with acute or convalescent COVID-19.

This clone was detected once. The chain is built from TRBV7-9 and TRBJ2-2; the D gene is possibly TRBD1 (7 bases). The germline CDR1 and CDR2 sequences are SEHNR and FQNEAQ (reference sequence). Trimming pared 5 bases from V and 6 bases from J, leaving 19 bases between. CDR3 size: 16 residues. In DNA form, the CDR3 reads TGTGCCAGCAGCCCCCTCCGGCCAGGGGGGCCCGGGGAGCTGTTTTTT. Protein sequence: CASSPLRPGGPGELFF.

This rearrangement joins TRBV7-9 to TRBJ1-1, with 8 bases matching TRBD1. The CDR3 is made up of 12 amino acids. With V trimmed by 10 bases and J by 5 bases, 6 bases remained unmatched. Germline-derived CDR1 and CDR2 are SEHNR and FQNEAQ (reference sequence). The CDR3 sequence is CANEQGGTEAFF. The CDR3 nucleotides read TGTGCCAACGAACAGGGGGGGACTGAAGCTTTCTTT. Drawing the rest from reference TRBV7-9 and TRBJ1-1, the complete variable domain is DTGVSQNPRHKITKRGQNVTFRCDPISEHNRLYWYRQTLGQGPEFLTYFQNEAQLEKSRLLSDRFSAERPKGSFSTLEIQRTEQGDSAMYLCANEQGGTEAFFGQGTRLTVV.

The gene calls are TRBV4-1 and TRBJ2-2, with 8 bases matching TRBD1. The CDR3 is made up of 15 amino acids. After removal of 1 base from V and 6 bases from J, the junction contained 4 bases not matched to a gene. Germline CDR1 MGHRA, CDR2 YSYEKL. The CDR3 nucleotides read TGCGCCAGCAGCCAAGGGACAGGGATTGCCGGGGAGCTGTTTTTT. Its protein is CASSQGTGIAGELFF.

The rearrangement links TRBV4-2 to TRBJ2-1; the match to TRBD1 covers 8 bases. The CDR3 is 17 residues long. After removal of 1 base from V and 6 bases from J, the junction contained 11 bases not matched to a gene. Germline-derived CDR1 and CDR2 are LGHNA and YNFKEQ. The CDR3 DNA is TGTGCCAGCAGCCAAGTCACCGGAGACAGGGGAGGCAATGAGCAGTTCTTC. Its protein product is CASSQVTGDRGGNEQFF.

The chain employs TRBV5-4 and TRBJ2-1; TRBD1 aligns across 8 bases. The V segment lost 0 bases and the J segment 7 bases; nucleotides outside the gene matches: 6. Germline CDR1 SGHNT, CDR2 YYREEE (reference sequence). This CDR3 has 15 residues. The CDR3 protein is CASSLDQGAENEQFF. CDR3 coding DNA: TGTGCCAGCAGCTTGGATCAGGGGGCTGAAAATGAGCAGTTCTTC.

This rearrangement joins TRBV3-1 (or the pseudogene TRBV3-2) to TRBJ1-2; D might be TRBD1 (5 bases). With 6 bases removed from V and 6 bases from J, the gap between germline ends came to 17 bases. The CDR3 contains 14 residues. CDR1 is LGHDT, CDR2 YNNKEL, per germline (reference sequence). CDR3 coding DNA: TGTGCCAGCAGTCCCCCACTCAGGGAAGATGGCTACACCTTC. Its protein is CASSPPLREDGYTF.

The chain employs TRBV14 and TRBJ2-5, with D unresolved. CDR1 SGHDN and CDR2 FVKESK come from the germline V gene. The CDR3 has 13 amino acids. V was trimmed by 1 base and J by 7 bases, leaving 10 bases between them. CDR3 loop: CASSQVTFGTQYF. The CDR3 DNA sequence: TGTGCCAGCAGCCAAGTTACTTTCGGGACCCAGTACTTC.

The chain employs TRBV3-1 (or the pseudogene TRBV3-2) and TRBJ1-1; 10 bases are shared with TRBD1. The length of the CDR3 is 15 residues. Trimming at V came to 2 bases and at J to 4 bases, leaving 4 bases not matched to a gene. Germline values: CDR1 LGHDT, CDR2 YNNKEL (reference sequence). The CDR3 loop reads CASSQRDRGGTEAFF. In DNA form, the CDR3 reads TGTGCCAGCAGCCAACGGGACAGGGGAGGCACTGAAGCTTTCTTT.

This clone was seen only once. The V call is TRBV18, the J call TRBJ1-1; 8 bases line up with TRBD1. V gave up 0 bases and J gave up 5 bases; unmatched junction bases: 11. There are 17 residues in the CDR3. CDR1 is KGHSH, CDR2 LQKENI, per germline. CDR3 sequence: CASSPPTTGGSKTEAFF. The CDR3 DNA is TGTGCCAGCTCACCACCAACTACAGGGGGATCAAAGACTGAAGCTTTCTTT.

This rearrangement joins TRBV4-1 to TRBJ2-7, with 7 nucleotides matching TRBD1. CDR1 MGHRA and CDR2 YSYEKL come from the germline V gene. The CDR3 consists of 15 residues. V shed 4 bases, J shed 3 bases, and the junction held 9 bases outside the gene matches. CDR3 sequence: CASSPSGTDYYEQYF. In DNA, the CDR3 is TGCGCCAGCAGCCCCTCCGGGACAGACTACTACGAGCAGTACTTC.

This clone was counted a single time. This chain links TRBV2 with TRBJ2-7, with D unresolved. Germline V lookup: CDR1 SNHLY, CDR2 FYNNEI. CDR3 size: 11 residues. The V and J ends lost 3 bases and 11 bases respectively, with 11 bases between them. DNA for the CDR3: TGTGCCAGCAGTGAGAGACTCAGCGAGTACTTC. It specifies CASSERLSEYF.

The chain carries TRBV7-8 and TRBJ2-1; possibly TRBD2 for D (6 bases). Germline values: CDR1 SGHVS, CDR2 FQNEAQ. V lost 3 bases to trimming and J lost 0 bases, with 12 bases between them. The CDR3 consists of 16 residues. CDR3 loop: CASSFNGGSSYNEQFF. The CDR3 DNA reads TGTGCCAGCAGCTTCAACGGGGGTAGCTCCTACAATGAGCAGTTCTTC.

V is TRBV10-1 and J is TRBJ2-1; D is possibly TRBD2 (6 bases). Trimming pared 3 bases from V and 8 bases from J, leaving 20 bases between. CDR1 is WNHNN and CDR2 is SYGVQD in the germline V gene (reference sequence). CDR3 length: 16 residues. As DNA, the CDR3 is TGCGCCAGCAGTGAAAAACTAGCCTCCTCGGCTTATGAGCAGTTCTTC. Translated: CASSEKLASSAYEQFF.

This clone has just one count. The rearrangement uses TRBV11-3 and TRBJ2-1, with TRBD2 identical over 13 bases. J was trimmed by 9 bases and V by 4 bases; bases with no gene match: 3. This CDR3 has 14 amino acids. Germline CDR1 and CDR2: SGHNT and YENEEA. CDR3 in amino acids: CASSSTSGGVEQFF. CDR3 nucleotide sequence: TGTGCCAGCAGCTCCACTAGCGGGGGGGTTGAGCAGTTCTTC.

This clone was seen more than once but under ten times. The chain uses TRBV5-4 and TRBJ2-2; 9 bases align to TRBD1. The junction had 6 bases not matched to a gene; V was cut back by 4 bases and J by 2 bases. CDR1 is SGHNT and CDR2 is YYREEE in the germline V gene (reference sequence). CDR3 length: 16 amino acids. Here the CDR3 DNA reads TGTGCCAGCAGCCCGGGACAGGGATTTAACACCGGGGAGCTGTTTTTT. This encodes CASSPGQGFNTGELFF.

This clone has just a few counts. V is TRBV29-1 and J is TRBJ2-2, with 7 bases matching TRBD1. This CDR3 region has 16 residues. Trimming at V came to 5 bases and at J to 5 bases, leaving 14 bases not matched to a gene. Germline V gives CDR1 SQVTM, CDR2 ANQGSEA. The CDR3 protein is CSVTTQGHWNTGELFF. DNA for the CDR3: TGCAGCGTTACGACACAGGGGCATTGGAATACCGGGGAGCTGTTTTTT.

The chain carries TRBV6-1 and TRBJ2-7, with TRBD1 matching 9 bases. Germline V gene lookup returns CDR1 MNHNS and CDR2 SASEGT. The CDR3 loop spans 16 amino acids. Trimming at V came to 3 bases and at J to 1 base, leaving 7 bases not matched to a gene. This CDR3 reads CASSDTGGKLSYEQYF. The CDR3 coding sequence is TGTGCCAGCAGTGATACAGGGGGCAAGTTGTCCTACGAGCAGTACTTC.

The chain recombines TRBV3-1 (or the pseudogene TRBV3-2) with TRBJ1-1; TRBD1 might be the D (5 bases). Germline-derived CDR1 and CDR2 are LGHDT and YNNKEL (reference sequence). The length of the CDR3 is 18 residues. V gave up 0 bases and J gave up 3 bases, with 20 bases separating them. CDR3 residues: CASSQEGAGQGGYTEAFF. The CDR3 DNA reads as TGTGCCAGCAGCCAAGAAGGGGCTGGGCAAGGTGGGTACACTGAAGCTTTCTTT.

The rearrangement links TRBV5-1 to TRBJ1-5; TRBD1 matches 9 bases. The CDR3 length is 15 residues. CDR1 is SGHRS, CDR2 YFSETQ, per germline. V shed 0 bases, J shed 7 bases, and the junction held 5 bases outside the gene matches. The CDR3 here is CASSLGGTGRQPQHF. DNA of the CDR3: TGCGCCAGCAGCTTGGGTGGGACAGGGAGACAGCCCCAGCATTTT.

This chain connects TRBV6-1 to TRBJ1-5; 7 bases align to TRBD1. Germline V gene sequence: CDR1 MNHNS, CDR2 SASEGT. Trimming removed 3 bases from V and 0 bases from J; junction bases left unmatched: 8. The CDR3 extends over 17 amino acids. The CDR3 DNA reads as TGTGCCAGCAGTGACCAACAGGGGACATATAGCAATCAGCCCCAGCATTTT. The encoded protein is CASSDQQGTYSNQPQHF.

The rearrangement joins TRBV30 to TRBJ1-2; D is undetermined. The germline gives CDR1 GTSNPN, CDR2 SVGIG (reference sequence). V lost 0 bases, J lost 13 bases, and 15 bases lay in between. The CDR3 spans 12 residues. CDR3 residues: CAWSVPAGRSTF. DNA of the CDR3: TGTGCCTGGAGTGTACCCGCCGGGAGGAGCACCTTC.